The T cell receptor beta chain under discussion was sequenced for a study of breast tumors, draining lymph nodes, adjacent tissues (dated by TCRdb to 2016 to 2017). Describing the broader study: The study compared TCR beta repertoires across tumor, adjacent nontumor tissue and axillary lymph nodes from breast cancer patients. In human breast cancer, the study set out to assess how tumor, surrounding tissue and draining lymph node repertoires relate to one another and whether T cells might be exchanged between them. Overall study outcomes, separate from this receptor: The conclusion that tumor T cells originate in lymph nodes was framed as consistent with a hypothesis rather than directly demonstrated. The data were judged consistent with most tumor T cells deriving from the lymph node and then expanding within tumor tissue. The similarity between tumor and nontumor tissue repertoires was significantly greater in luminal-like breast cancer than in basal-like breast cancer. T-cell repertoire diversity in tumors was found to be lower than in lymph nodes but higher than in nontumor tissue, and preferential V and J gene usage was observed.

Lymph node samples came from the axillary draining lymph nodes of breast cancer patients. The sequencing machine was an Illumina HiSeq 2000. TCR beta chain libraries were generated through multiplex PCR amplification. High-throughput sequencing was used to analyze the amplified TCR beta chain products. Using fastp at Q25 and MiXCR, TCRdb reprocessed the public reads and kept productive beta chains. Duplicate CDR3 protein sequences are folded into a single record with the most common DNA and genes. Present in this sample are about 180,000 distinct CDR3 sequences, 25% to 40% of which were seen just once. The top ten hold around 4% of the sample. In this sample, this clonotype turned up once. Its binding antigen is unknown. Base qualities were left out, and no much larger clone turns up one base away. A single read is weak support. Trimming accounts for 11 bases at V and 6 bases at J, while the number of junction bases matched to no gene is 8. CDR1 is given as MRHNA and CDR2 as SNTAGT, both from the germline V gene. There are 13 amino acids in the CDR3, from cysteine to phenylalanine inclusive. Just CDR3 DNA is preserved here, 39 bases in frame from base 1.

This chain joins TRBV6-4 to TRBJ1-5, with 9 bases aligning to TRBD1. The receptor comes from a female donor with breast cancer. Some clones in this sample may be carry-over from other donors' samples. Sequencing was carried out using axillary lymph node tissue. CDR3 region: CAVRDRVCQPQHF. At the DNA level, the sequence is TGTGCCGTTCGGGACAGGGTATGTCAGCCCCAGCATTTT.